One sample yielded the 8 T cell receptor beta chains listed below, sequenced in a study of CD8 T cells in ankylosing spondylitis. One entry per CDR3 protein results from TCRdb running MiXCR on the 5' RACE reads. The sample shows a few hundred thousand distinct CDR3 sequences, 20% of them seen only once. The sample was blood, either unsorted or a sorted T cell fraction (not recorded which). The receptors derive from a male donor with ankylosing spondylitis or in good health (not recorded which).

V is TRBV6-1 and J is TRBJ2-7; 8 nucleotides line up with TRBD1. The length of the CDR3 is 13 residues. V shed 6 bases and J 6 bases; nucleotides not matched to a gene: 7. CDR1 MNHNS and CDR2 SASEGT come from the germline V gene. The CDR3 bases are TGTGCCAGCAGGGTAGGACAGGGAGCCGAGCAGTACGTC. Its protein product is CASRVGQGAEQYV.

V and J are TRBV11-2 and TRBJ2-1; D call uncertain. Germline V gives CDR1 SGHAT, CDR2 FQNNGV. CDR3 length: 17 residues. Trimming left V 2 bases short and J 2 bases short, with 16 bases between. CDR3 in DNA: TGTGCCAGCAGCTTAAGTCGACTTCTAGTCACCTACAATGAGCAGTTCTTC. Translating gives CASSLSRLLVTYNEQFF.

This clonotype came up many times. The chain combines TRBV12-3 or TRBV12-4 with TRBJ1-2, with D maybe TRBD1 (5 bases). V shed 2 bases and J shed 8 bases, with 15 bases lying between them. The CDR3 runs 14 residues. This CDR3 reads CASSLPQGGEGYTF. The CDR3 coding sequence is TGTGCCAGCAGTTTACCTCAGGGTGGCGAAGGCTACACCTTC.

The CDR3 loop is CASSFPDRATNTGELFF. The CDR3 DNA sequence: TGTGCCAGCAGCTTTCCCGACAGGGCAACGAACACCGGGGAGCTGTTTTTT. This chain connects TRBV5-5 to TRBJ2-2, with 7 bases identical to TRBD1. CDR3 length: 17 residues. V was pared by 2 bases and J by 0 bases, with 7 bases of the junction left unmatched. Germline V gene lookup returns CDR1 SGHKS and CDR2 YYEKEE (reference sequence). Full variable domain (missing parts from reference TRBV5-5 and TRBJ2-2): DAGVTQSPTHLIKTRGQQVTLRCSPISGHKSVSWYQQVLGQGPQFIFQYYEKEERGRGNFPDRFSARQFPNYSSELNVNALLLGDSALYLCASSFPDRATNTGELFFGEGSRLTVL.

This clonotype has more than one count but fewer than ten. The chain recombines TRBV12-3 or TRBV12-4 with TRBJ1-5; TRBD1 matches 9 bases. The CDR3 is 14 residues long. With 4 bases clipped from V and 6 bases from J, the junction kept 4 bases outside the gene matches. This CDR3 reads CASSYGDRVQPQHF. The CDR3 DNA follows: TGTGCCAGCAGTTATGGGGACAGGGTTCAGCCCCAGCATTTT.

This clonotype was detected many times. The V and J genes are TRBV5-1 and TRBJ1-2, with unresolved D. CDR3 size: 15 residues. Germline V lookup: CDR1 SGHRS, CDR2 YFSETQ. Trimming left V 1 base short and J 0 bases short, with 10 bases between. The CDR3 nucleotides are TGCGCCAGCAGCTTGAATCAGAATACTAACTATGGCTACACCTTC. Its translation: CASSLNQNTNYGYTF.

The chain uses TRBV5-5 and TRBJ2-2; TRBD1 agrees at 8 bases. V gave up 4 bases and J gave up 2 bases; unmatched junction bases: 7. The CDR3 covers 16 residues. Germline assignment: CDR1 SGHKS and CDR2 YYEKEE (reference sequence). CDR3 bases: TGTGCCAGCAGCCAGAGGACAGGGCTAAACACCGGGGAGCTGTTTTTT. Protein: CASSQRTGLNTGELFF.

This clonotype was detected ten times or more. The chain joins TRBV29-1 to TRBJ2-3, with D perhaps matching TRBD1 or TRBD2 (5 bases each). The V gene's germline CDR1 is SQVTM and CDR2 ANQGSEA. The CDR3 has 12 residues. The V gene lost 2 bases and the J gene lost 4 bases, with 7 bases spanning the gap. The CDR3 coding sequence is TGCAGCGTTGAACTGGGGGCAGATACGCAGTATTTT. It yields the protein CSVELGADTQYF.